This entry lists 4 T cell receptor beta chains sequenced from one sample in a study of T-cell memory formation after mild COVID-19. TCRdb itself ran the 5' RACE reads through MiXCR, one entry per CDR3 protein. The sample holds about 190,000 distinct CDR3 sequences; roughly 10% are singletons and the top ten take 2.5% to 3.5%. Sequencing input: PBMCs or a T cell subset sorted from them (not recorded which). The receptor source for this set is a man aged 18 to 29 who had mild COVID-19 (a few samples of this study predate the infection). Cell type and time point are not known.

The sample holds a few counts of this clonotype. V usage is TRBV27 and J usage is TRBJ2-1; TRBD2 is a possible D gene (6 bases). CDR1 MNHEY and CDR2 SMNVEV come from the germline V gene (reference sequence). V was trimmed by 6 bases and J by 10 bases, leaving 16 bases between them. The length of the CDR3 is 13 residues. CDR3 nucleotides: TGTGCCAGCAGAACCGGGGGTCGGGGGGAGCAGTTCTTC. This translates into CASRTGGRGEQFF.

Many counts were recorded for this clonotype. This chain uses TRBV7-2 with TRBJ1-2; D gene unclear. Per the germline V gene, CDR1 is SGHTA and CDR2 is FQGNSA. This CDR3 has 12 residues. V was pared by 0 bases and J by 4 bases, with 3 bases between. CDR3 protein: CASSLASYGYTF. The CDR3 bases are TGTGCCAGCAGCTTAGCCTCCTATGGCTACACCTTC.

The gene calls are TRBV5-1 and TRBJ1-1; unclear D gene. Per the germline V gene, CDR1 is SGHRS and CDR2 is YFSETQ. The CDR3 contains 16 residues. Trimming removed 0 bases at V and 0 bases at J, with 12 bases between. DNA for the CDR3: TGCGCCAGCAGCTTGGATCCACAGACTTTGAACACTGAAGCTTTCTTT. It codes for CASSLDPQTLNTEAFF.

This clonotype was counted only a few times. V is TRBV5-1 and J is TRBJ1-1; D gene unclear. The germline CDR1 and CDR2 sequences are SGHRS and YFSETQ. V was cut by 1 base and J by 3 bases, with 7 bases left in between. The CDR3 covers 13 residues. The CDR3 sequence: CASSLFMDTEAFF. In DNA form, the CDR3 reads TGCGCCAGCAGCTTGTTTATGGACACTGAAGCTTTCTTT.